The 21 T cell receptor beta chains below all came from one sample that was sequenced in a study of blood T cell repertoires in COVID-19. TCRdb keeps only in-frame clones here, not all; method: immunoSEQ multiplex PCR. The table shows a few hundred thousand clones, with 75% to 90% occurring only once. Sequencing was carried out using peripheral blood. The receptor source for this set is a human donor in a cohort sampled during active COVID-19.

This clone was picked up one time. The chain joins TRBV4-2 to TRBJ2-7, with TRBD1 identical over 12 bases. V shed 3 bases, J shed 7 bases, and the junction held 7 bases outside the gene matches. Germline lookup yields CDR1 LGHNA and CDR2 YNFKEQ. The CDR3 spans 15 residues. The CDR3, as DNA: TGTGCCAGCAGCCAGCCGGGACAGGGGGCAAAAGAGCAGTACTTC. This sequence encodes CASSQPGQGAKEQYF.

This sequence joins TRBV7-9 and TRBJ2-5; 11 bases map to TRBD1. V lost 5 bases to trimming and J lost 3 bases; unmatched junction nucleotides: 2. The length of the CDR3 is 14 residues. From germline, CDR1 is SEHNR and CDR2 FQNEAQ (reference sequence). The DNA of the CDR3 is TGTGCCAGCAGCCGGACAGGGGGCGAAGAGACCCAGTACTTC. Translation: CASSRTGGEETQYF.

The chain carries TRBV28 and TRBJ1-2, with 7 bases identical to TRBD1. The CDR3 runs to 16 residues. Germline trimming cut 3 bases from V and 2 bases from J; bases unmatched to any gene: 9. CDR1 and CDR2 (germline): MDHEN, SYDVKM. The CDR3 loop reads CASSFPTPTGNYGYTF. In DNA, the CDR3 is TGTGCCAGCAGTTTTCCTACCCCGACAGGGAACTATGGCTACACCTTC.

The sample holds many counts of this clone. The chain carries TRBV9 and TRBJ2-1; D gene unclear. The CDR3 spans 12 residues. V gave up 0 bases and J gave up 7 bases, with 5 bases separating them. CDR1 and CDR2 (germline): SGDLS, YYNGEE. The CDR3 nucleotides are TGTGCCAGCAGCGTAGCTCTGAATGAGCAGTTCTTC. It codes for CASSVALNEQFF.

This clone has a handful of counts. The chain recombines TRBV10-1 with TRBJ2-7; D might be TRBD1 (5 bases). This CDR3 comprises 12 residues. V lost 8 bases and J 5 bases, leaving 13 bases between the germline ends. Germline CDR1 reads WNHNN; CDR2 reads SYGVQD (reference sequence). The CDR3 region is CASWGREDEQYF. CDR3 DNA sequence: TGCGCCAGCTGGGGCAGGGAAGACGAGCAGTACTTC.

V is TRBV5-1 and J is TRBJ1-1; tentative D call: TRBD1 (5 bases). CDR1 and CDR2 from the germline V gene are SGHRS and YFSETQ. The CDR3 runs 14 residues. V was trimmed by 7 bases and J by 2 bases, leaving 15 bases between them. The CDR3 nucleotides are TGCGCCAGCCGGTTATCTCAGGGCAACACTGAAGCTTTCTTT. Amino acid sequence: CASRLSQGNTEAFF.

V usage is TRBV6-4 and J usage is TRBJ1-2; D call uncertain. There are 13 residues in the CDR3. Germline V gene lookup returns CDR1 MRHNA and CDR2 SNTAGT. Trimming cost V 0 bases and J 3 bases, with 5 bases left between them. The CDR3 DNA sequence: TGTGCCAGCAGTGACTCGCGGTACTATGGCTACACCTTC. Translated: CASSDSRYYGYTF.

This clone has more than one count but fewer than ten. This chain joins TRBV3-1 (or the pseudogene TRBV3-2) and TRBJ1-5; no clear D. The CDR3 is 12 amino acids. From germline, CDR1 is LGHDT and CDR2 YNNKEL (reference sequence). Trimming took 8 bases from V and 7 from J, leaving 12 bases between them. CDR3 sequence reads: CASGGRKQPQHF. As DNA, the CDR3 is TGTGCCAGCGGTGGCAGGAAACAGCCCCAGCATTTT.

The chain is built from TRBV9 and TRBJ2-1; 9 bases align to TRBD1. Per the germline V gene, CDR1 is SGDLS and CDR2 is YYNGEE. This CDR3 is 15 amino acids long. V shed 3 bases and J 1 base; nucleotides not matched to a gene: 2. The CDR3 here is CASSAGTGSYNEQFF. CDR3 coding DNA: TGTGCCAGCAGCGCCGGGACAGGGTCCTACAATGAGCAGTTCTTC.

V is TRBV19 and J is TRBJ2-7, with TRBD2 as a possible D gene (6 bases). From germline, CDR1 is LNHDA and CDR2 SQIVND (reference sequence). Trimming removed 7 bases at V and 3 bases at J, with 13 bases between. The CDR3 runs 13 residues. In DNA form, the CDR3 reads TGTGCCAGTAATCGCCAGGGAGGCTACGAGCAGTACTTC. Protein: CASNRQGGYEQYF.

This chain connects TRBV9 to TRBJ2-7; tentatively, D is TRBD1 (6 bases). The CDR3 sequence is 17 residues long. Germline CDR1 and CDR2: SGDLS and YYNGEE. V was cut by 4 bases and J by 0 bases, with 20 bases left in between. The CDR3 DNA reads TGTGCCAGCAGCCCAACAGGGTTCACGGACCTCTCCTACGAGCAGTACTTC. Translation gives CASSPTGFTDLSYEQYF.

The table lists this clone with a few counts. CDR3 protein: CASSQDLRGTGELFF. The CDR3 nucleotides are TGTGCCAGCAGCCAAGATTTGCGGGGAACCGGGGAGCTGTTTTTT. This chain connects TRBV14 to TRBJ2-2, with D possibly TRBD2 on 6 matching bases. The CDR3 runs 15 residues. Germline V lookup: CDR1 SGHDN, CDR2 FVKESK. V was cut by 0 bases and J by 5 bases, with 10 bases left in between.

Only one count was recorded for this clone. V is TRBV7-8 and J is TRBJ2-7; 12 bases agree with TRBD2. Per the germline V gene, CDR1 is SGHVS and CDR2 is FQNEAQ. V trimming: 7 bases; J trimming: 4 bases; junction bases outside the gene matches: 5. The CDR3 length is 14 residues. CDR3 sequence reads: CASTRTSGIYEQYF. CDR3 coding DNA: TGTGCCAGCACCCGGACTAGCGGGATATACGAGCAGTACTTC.

This chain links TRBV6-5 with TRBJ2-7, with 11 bases that match TRBD2. Germline V CDR1 and CDR2: MNHEY, SVGAGI. The CDR3 length is 15 residues. V was clipped by 6 bases and J by 1 base; unmatched bases: 5. CDR3 region: CASRPGLADSYEQYF. The CDR3 DNA is TGTGCCAGCAGGCCGGGACTAGCGGATTCCTACGAGCAGTACTTC.

The rearrangement joins TRBV15 to TRBJ2-3; D is ambiguous. Trimming pared 3 bases from V and 3 bases from J, leaving 4 bases between. In germline, CDR1 is LNHNV, CDR2 YYDKDF (reference sequence). The CDR3 runs 12 residues. The CDR3 here is CATSRYTDTQYF. The CDR3 DNA reads as TGTGCCACCAGCAGGTATACAGATACGCAGTATTTT. The whole variable domain, filled in from reference TRBV15 and TRBJ2-3, reads DAMVIQNPRYQVTQFGKPVTLSCSQTLNHNVMYWYQQKSSQAPKLLFHYYDKDFNNEADTPDNFQSRRPNTSFCFLDIRSPGLGDTAMYLCATSRYTDTQYFGPGTRLTVL.

The chain recombines TRBV30 with TRBJ2-7; D remains ambiguous. Trimming cost V 2 bases and J 2 bases, with 10 bases left between them. Germline V gene sequence: CDR1 GTSNPN, CDR2 SVGIG (reference sequence). This CDR3 has 13 residues. The CDR3 DNA reads as TGTGCCTGGAGTCTCAGGCTTACCTACGAGCAGTACTTC. Amino acids: CAWSLRLTYEQYF. The entire variable domain, with the rest obtained from reference TRBV30 and TRBJ2-7, is as follows: SQTIHQWPATLVQPVGSPLSLECTVEGTSNPNLYWYRQAAGRGLQLLFYSVGIGQISSEVPQNLSASRPQDRQFILSSKKLLLSDSGFYLCAWSLRLTYEQYFGPGTRLTVT.

V is TRBV15 and J is TRBJ1-2; no definite D call. CDR1 and CDR2 (germline): LNHNV, YYDKDF (reference sequence). V was cut by 0 bases and J by 2 bases, with 16 bases left in between. The CDR3 length is 17 residues. Here the CDR3 DNA reads TGTGCCACCAGCAGAGAAGTGGCGAGGGAATCCAACTATGGCTACACCTTC. This translates into CATSREVARESNYGYTF.

The chain combines TRBV7-2 with TRBJ1-1; no clear D. The CDR3 has 13 residues. The V end was cut by 4 bases, the J end by 1 base, with 7 bases between. CDR1 is SGHTA and CDR2 is FQGNSA in the germline V gene. The CDR3 loop is CASSSGGNTEAFF. CDR3 in DNA: TGTGCCAGCAGCTCCGGTGGGAACACTGAAGCTTTCTTT.

The J gene is TRBJ1-1, the V gene TRBV3-1 (or the pseudogene TRBV3-2), with 8 bases that match TRBD1. V lost 4 bases to trimming and J lost 6 bases; unmatched junction nucleotides: 4. CDR1 LGHDT and CDR2 YNNKEL come from the germline V gene (reference sequence). The CDR3 covers 13 residues. The CDR3 loop is CASSLRGLAEAFF. For the CDR3, the DNA is TGTGCCAGCAGCCTCAGGGGGCTAGCTGAAGCTTTCTTT.

This clone occurred once. The rearrangement uses TRBV4-2 and TRBJ1-6; tentatively, D is TRBD1 (5 bases). V was pared by 1 base and J by 7 bases, with 11 bases between. Germline values: CDR1 LGHNA, CDR2 YNFKEQ. This CDR3 comprises 15 residues. The chain's CDR3 is CASSQVPPGNSPLHF. The CDR3 nucleotides are TGTGCCAGCAGCCAAGTTCCTCCAGGGAATTCACCCCTCCACTTT.

The sample holds a few counts of this clone. This chain links TRBV18 with TRBJ1-4; D is unresolved. V dropped 4 bases and J dropped 0 bases, with 12 bases sitting between them. The CDR3 spans 16 residues. Germline V lookup: CDR1 KGHSH, CDR2 LQKENI. Here the CDR3 DNA reads TGTGCCAGCTCACAACTAGCGGATCCAACTAATGAAAAACTGTTTTTT. Protein: CASSQLADPTNEKLFF.